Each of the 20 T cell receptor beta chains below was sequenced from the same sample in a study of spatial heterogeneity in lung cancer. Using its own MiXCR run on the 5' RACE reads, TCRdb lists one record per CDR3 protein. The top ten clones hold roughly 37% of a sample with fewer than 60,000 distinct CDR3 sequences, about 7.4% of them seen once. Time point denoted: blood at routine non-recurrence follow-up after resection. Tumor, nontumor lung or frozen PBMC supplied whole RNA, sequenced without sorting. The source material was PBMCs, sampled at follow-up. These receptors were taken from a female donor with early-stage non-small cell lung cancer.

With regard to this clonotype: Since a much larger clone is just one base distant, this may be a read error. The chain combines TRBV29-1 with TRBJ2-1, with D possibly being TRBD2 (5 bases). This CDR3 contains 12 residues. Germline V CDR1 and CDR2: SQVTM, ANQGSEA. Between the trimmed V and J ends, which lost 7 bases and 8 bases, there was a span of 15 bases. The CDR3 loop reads CSARVIVHEQFF. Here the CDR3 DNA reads TGCAGCGCGAGGGTCATAGTTCATGAGCAGTTCTTC.

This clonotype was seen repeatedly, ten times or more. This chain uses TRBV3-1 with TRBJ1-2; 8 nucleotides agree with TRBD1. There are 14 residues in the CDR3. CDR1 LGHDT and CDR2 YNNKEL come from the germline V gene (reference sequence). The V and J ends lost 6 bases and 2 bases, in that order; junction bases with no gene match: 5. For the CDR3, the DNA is TGTGCCAGCAGTCCAGGGGGCGCAAACTATGGCTACACCTTC. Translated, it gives CASSPGGANYGYTF. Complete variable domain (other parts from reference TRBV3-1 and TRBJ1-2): DTAVSQTPKYLVTQMGNDKSIKCEQNLGHDTMYWYKQDSKKFLKIMFSYNNKELIINETVPNRFSPKSPDKAHLNLHINSLELGDSAVYFCASSPGGANYGYTFGSGTRLTVV.

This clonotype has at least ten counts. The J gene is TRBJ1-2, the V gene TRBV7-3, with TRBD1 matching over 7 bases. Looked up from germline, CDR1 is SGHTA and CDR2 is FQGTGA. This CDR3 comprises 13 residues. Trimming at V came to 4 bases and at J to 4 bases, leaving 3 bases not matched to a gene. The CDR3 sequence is CASSSDRTYGYTF. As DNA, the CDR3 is TGTGCCAGCAGCTCGGACAGGACCTATGGCTACACCTTC. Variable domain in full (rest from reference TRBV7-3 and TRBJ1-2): GAGVSQTPSNKVTEKGKYVELRCDPISGHTALYWYRQSLGQGPEFLIYFQGTGAADDSGLPNDRFFAVRPEGSVSTLKIQRTERGDSAVYLCASSSDRTYGYTFGSGTRLTVV.

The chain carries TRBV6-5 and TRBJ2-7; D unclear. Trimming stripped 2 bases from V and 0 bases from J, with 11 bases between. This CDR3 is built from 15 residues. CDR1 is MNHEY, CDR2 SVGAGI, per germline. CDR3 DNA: TGTGCCAGCAGTTACAGGCAGGCTAGCTCCTACGAGCAGTACTTC. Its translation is CASSYRQASSYEQYF.

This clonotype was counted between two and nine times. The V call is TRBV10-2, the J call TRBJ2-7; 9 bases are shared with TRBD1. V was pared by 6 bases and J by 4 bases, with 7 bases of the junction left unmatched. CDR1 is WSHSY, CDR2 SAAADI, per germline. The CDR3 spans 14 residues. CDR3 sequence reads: CASRPTQGAYEQYF. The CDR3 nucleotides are TGCGCCAGCAGGCCAACACAGGGGGCTTACGAGCAGTACTTC.

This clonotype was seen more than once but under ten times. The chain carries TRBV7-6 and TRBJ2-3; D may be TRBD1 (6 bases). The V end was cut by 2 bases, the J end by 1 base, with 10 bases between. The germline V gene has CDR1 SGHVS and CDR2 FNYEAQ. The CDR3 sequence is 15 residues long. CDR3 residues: CASSLTGLGTDTQYF. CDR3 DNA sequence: TGTGCCAGCAGCTTAACAGGGCTCGGCACAGATACGCAGTATTTT. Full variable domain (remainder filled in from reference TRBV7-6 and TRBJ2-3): GAGVSQSPRYKVTKRGQDVALRCDPISGHVSLYWYRQALGQGPEFLTYFNYEAQQDKSGLPNDRFSAERPEGSISTLTIQRTEQRDSAMYRCASSLTGLGTDTQYFGPGTRLTVL.

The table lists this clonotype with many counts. CDR3 DNA: TGTGCCAGCAGTTACCCAGGCTCTGTGACCCAGTACTTC. Residues: CASSYPGSVTQYF. The chain recombines TRBV6-5 with TRBJ2-5; D gene uncertain. CDR1 is MNHEY and CDR2 is SVGAGI in the germline V gene. The V end lost 2 bases, the J end lost 7 bases, and 11 bases lay between the germline ends. The CDR3 length is 13 residues.

CDR3 residues: CSARSGDQPQHF. DNA of the CDR3: TGCAGTGCTAGATCAGGAGATCAGCCCCAGCATTTT. The chain has TRBV20-1 and TRBJ1-5; no firm D call. The germline V gene encodes CDR1 DFQATT and CDR2 SNEGSKA (reference sequence). V lost 2 bases to trimming and J lost 5 bases, with 7 bases between them. The CDR3 is 12 residues long.

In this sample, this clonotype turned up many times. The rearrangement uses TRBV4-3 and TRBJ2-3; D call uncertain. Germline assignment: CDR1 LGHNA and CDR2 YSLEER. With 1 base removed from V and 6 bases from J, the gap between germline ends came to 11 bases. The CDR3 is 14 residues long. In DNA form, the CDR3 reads TGCGCCAGCAGCCAAGGGGCTGTAAGCGATACGCAGTATTTT. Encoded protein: CASSQGAVSDTQYF.

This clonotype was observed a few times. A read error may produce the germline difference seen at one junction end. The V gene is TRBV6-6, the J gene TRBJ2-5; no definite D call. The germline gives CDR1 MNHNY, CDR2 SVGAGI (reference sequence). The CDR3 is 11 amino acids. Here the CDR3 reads CTSSYGETQYF. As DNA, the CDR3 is TGTACCAGCAGTTACGGGGAGACCCAGTACTTC.

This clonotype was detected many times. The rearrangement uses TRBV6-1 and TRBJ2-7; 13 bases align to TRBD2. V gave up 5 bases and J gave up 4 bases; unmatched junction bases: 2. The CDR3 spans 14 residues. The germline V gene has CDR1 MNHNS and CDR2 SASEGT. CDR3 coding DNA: TGTGCCAGCAGTACTAGCGGGGGGGCGTACGAGCAGTACTTC. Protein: CASSTSGGAYEQYF.

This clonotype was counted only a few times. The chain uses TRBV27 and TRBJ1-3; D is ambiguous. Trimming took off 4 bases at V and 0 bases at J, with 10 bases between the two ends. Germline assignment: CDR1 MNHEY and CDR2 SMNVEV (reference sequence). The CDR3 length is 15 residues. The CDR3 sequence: CASSSLGYSGNTIYF. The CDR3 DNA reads TGTGCCAGCAGTTCCCTCGGATACTCTGGAAACACCATATATTTT.

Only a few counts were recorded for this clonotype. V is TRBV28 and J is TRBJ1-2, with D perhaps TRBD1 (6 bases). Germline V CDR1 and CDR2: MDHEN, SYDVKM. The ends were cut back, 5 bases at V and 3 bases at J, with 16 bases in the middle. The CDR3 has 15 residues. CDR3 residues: CASSSGPGDYYGYTF. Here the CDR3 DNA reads TGTGCCAGCAGTAGTGGCCCAGGGGACTACTATGGCTACACCTTC.

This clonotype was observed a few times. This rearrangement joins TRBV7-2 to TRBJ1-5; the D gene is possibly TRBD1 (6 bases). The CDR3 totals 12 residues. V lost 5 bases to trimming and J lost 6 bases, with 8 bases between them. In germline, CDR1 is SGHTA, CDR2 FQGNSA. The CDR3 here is CASSARGQPQHF. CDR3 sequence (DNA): TGTGCCAGCAGCGCCAGGGGTCAGCCCCAGCATTTT.

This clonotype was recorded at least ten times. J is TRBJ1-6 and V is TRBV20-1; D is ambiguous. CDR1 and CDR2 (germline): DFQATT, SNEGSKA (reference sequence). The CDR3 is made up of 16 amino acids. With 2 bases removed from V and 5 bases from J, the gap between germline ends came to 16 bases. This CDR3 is CSARIGKNRDNSPLHF. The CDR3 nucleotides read TGCAGTGCTAGAATCGGGAAGAATAGGGATAATTCACCCCTCCACTTT.

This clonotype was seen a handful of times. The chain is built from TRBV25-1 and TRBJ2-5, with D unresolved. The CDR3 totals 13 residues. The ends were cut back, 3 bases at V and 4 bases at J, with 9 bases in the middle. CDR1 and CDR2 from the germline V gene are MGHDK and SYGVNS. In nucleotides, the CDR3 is TGTGCCAGCAGTGATAGGGTAACAGAGACCCAGTACTTC. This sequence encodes CASSDRVTETQYF.

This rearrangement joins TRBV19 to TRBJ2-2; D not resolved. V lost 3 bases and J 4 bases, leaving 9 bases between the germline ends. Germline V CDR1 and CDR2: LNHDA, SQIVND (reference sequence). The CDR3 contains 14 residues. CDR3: CASSIGRSTGELFF. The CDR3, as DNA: TGTGCCAGTAGTATCGGGCGGTCCACCGGGGAGCTGTTTTTT. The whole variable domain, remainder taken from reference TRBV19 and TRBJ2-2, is DGGITQSPKYLFRKEGQNVTLSCEQNLNHDAMYWYRQDPGQGLRLIYYSQIVNDFQKGDIAEGYSVSREKKESFPLTVTSAQKNPTAFYLCASSIGRSTGELFFGEGSRLTVL.

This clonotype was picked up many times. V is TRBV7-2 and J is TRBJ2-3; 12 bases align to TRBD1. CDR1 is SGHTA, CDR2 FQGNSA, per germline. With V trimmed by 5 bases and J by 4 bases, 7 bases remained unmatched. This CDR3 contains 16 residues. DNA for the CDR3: TGTGCCAGCAGCATACGGGACAGGGGGCAAGCAGATACGCAGTATTTT. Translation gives CASSIRDRGQADTQYF.

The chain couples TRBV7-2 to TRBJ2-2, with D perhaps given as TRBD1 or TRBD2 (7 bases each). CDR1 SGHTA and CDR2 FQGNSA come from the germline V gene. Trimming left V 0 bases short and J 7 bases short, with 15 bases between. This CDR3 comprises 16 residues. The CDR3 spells CASSLALPGGGGELFF. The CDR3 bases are TGTGCCAGCAGCTTAGCGCTCCCAGGGGGGGGCGGGGAGCTGTTTTTT.

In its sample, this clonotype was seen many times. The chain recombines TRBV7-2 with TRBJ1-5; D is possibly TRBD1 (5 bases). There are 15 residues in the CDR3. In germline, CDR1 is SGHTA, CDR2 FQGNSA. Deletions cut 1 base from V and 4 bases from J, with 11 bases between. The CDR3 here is CASSLVGVGNQPQHF. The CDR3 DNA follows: TGTGCCAGCAGCTTAGTGGGGGTAGGGAATCAGCCCCAGCATTTT. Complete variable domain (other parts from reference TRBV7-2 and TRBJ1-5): GAGVSQSPSNKVTEKGKDVELRCDPISGHTALYWYRQSLGQGLEFLIYFQGNSAPDKSGLPSDRFSAERTGGSVSTLTIQRTQQEDSAVYLCASSLVGVGNQPQHFGDGTRLSIL.